Included here is one T cell receptor beta chain sequence, with context. The CDR3 is made up of 15 amino acids. Trimming cost V 3 bases and J 2 bases, with 14 bases left between them. In germline, CDR1 is MNHEY, CDR2 SMNVEV (reference sequence). These data are taken from a study of identical twins. TCRdb recomputed calls from the 5' RACE reads with MiXCR, one row per CDR3 protein. Here the sample spans more than 650,000 distinct CDR3 sequences, less than 7% being singletons. This receptor was taken from a man aged 18 to 30 in good health. Sequencing input: naive T cells sorted from blood. V is TRBV27 and J is TRBJ2-7; maybe TRBD2 (5 bases). The CDR3, as DNA: TGTGCCAGCAGTTTCCGGGAATCTAGAGCCTACGAGCAGTACTTC. It yields the protein CASSFRESRAYEQYF.